The clone carrying this T cell receptor beta chain was seen at least ten times. As yet, its antigen is unknown. These data originate in a study of T cells in Graves' hyperthyroidism and ophthalmopathy. This CDR3 spans 15 amino acids. The germline CDR1 and CDR2 sequences are SEHNR and FQNEAQ (reference sequence). V was cut by 0 bases and J by 4 bases, with 12 bases left in between. Researchers took RNA transcripts and amplified the TCR beta CDR3 regions from them. When the TCR CDR3 underwent first-round RT-PCR, the HTBI primer set was used. TCRdb independently ran MiXCR on the multiplex PCR reads; one entry per CDR3 protein. The top ten hold 5.8% of the sample, which has 550,000 to 650,000 distinct CDR3 sequences, over 11% seen once. Not enrolled were patients with uncontrolled infection, other autoimmune disease, pregnancy or lactation. Ahead of any ophthalmopathy symptoms, the blood sample was obtained at the first diagnosis of hyperthyroidism. Isolation of PBMCs was performed on 8.5 to 10 ml fresh peripheral blood.

Study findings and constraints: Among clonotypes expanded in thyroid above 0.001, most were also found in blood.

The sequence was obtained from a woman aged 25-40 years with Graves' hyperthyroidism that later progressed to Graves' ophthalmopathy. The chain combines TRBV7-9 with TRBJ1-1, with D possibly TRBD1 on 5 matching bases. Sequenced sample: blood. CDR3 sequence reads: CASSLAGDLATEAFF. CDR3 nucleotide sequence: TGTGCCAGCAGCTTAGCGGGGGATTTAGCCACTGAAGCTTTCTTT.